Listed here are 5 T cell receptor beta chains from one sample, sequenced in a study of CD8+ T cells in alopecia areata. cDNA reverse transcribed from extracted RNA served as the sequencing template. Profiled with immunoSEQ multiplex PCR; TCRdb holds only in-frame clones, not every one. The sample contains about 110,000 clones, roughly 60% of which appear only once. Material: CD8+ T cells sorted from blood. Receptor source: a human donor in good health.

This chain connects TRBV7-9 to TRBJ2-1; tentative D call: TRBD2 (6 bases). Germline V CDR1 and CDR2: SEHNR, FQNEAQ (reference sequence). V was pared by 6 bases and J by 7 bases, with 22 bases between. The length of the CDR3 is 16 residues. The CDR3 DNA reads TGTGCCAGCAGTCCTATTAGCGGCTTGGCCTTTAATGAGCAGTTCTTC. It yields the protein CASSPISGLAFNEQFF.

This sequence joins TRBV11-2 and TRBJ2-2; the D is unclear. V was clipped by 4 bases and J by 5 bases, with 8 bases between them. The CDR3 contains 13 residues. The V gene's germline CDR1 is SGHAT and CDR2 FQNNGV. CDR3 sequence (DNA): TGTGCCAGCAGCTCCCTCTATACCGGGGAGCTGTTTTTT. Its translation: CASSSLYTGELFF.

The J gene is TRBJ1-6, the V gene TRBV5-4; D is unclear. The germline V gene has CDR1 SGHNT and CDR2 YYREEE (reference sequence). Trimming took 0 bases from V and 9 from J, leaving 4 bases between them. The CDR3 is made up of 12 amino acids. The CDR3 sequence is CASSLEGSPLHF. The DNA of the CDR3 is TGTGCCAGCAGCTTGGAGGGTTCACCCCTCCACTTT.

In nucleotides, the CDR3 is TGTGCCAGCACCGAAGACAGATACACCTCTGGGGCCAACGTCCTGACTTTC. Protein: CASTEDRYTSGANVLTF. The gene calls are TRBV28 and TRBJ2-6, with D possibly being TRBD1 (5 bases). V dropped 7 bases and J dropped 0 bases, with 16 bases sitting between them. The CDR3 consists of 17 residues. The germline gives CDR1 MDHEN, CDR2 SYDVKM.

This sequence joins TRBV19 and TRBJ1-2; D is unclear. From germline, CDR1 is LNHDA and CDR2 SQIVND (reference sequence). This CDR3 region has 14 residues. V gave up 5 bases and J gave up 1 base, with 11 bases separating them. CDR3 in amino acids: CASSPWTDNYGYTF. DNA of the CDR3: TGTGCCAGTAGTCCCTGGACGGATAACTATGGCTACACCTTC. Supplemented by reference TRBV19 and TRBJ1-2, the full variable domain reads DGGITQSPKYLFRKEGQNVTLSCEQNLNHDAMYWYRQDPGQGLRLIYYSQIVNDFQKGDIAEGYSVSREKKESFPLTVTSAQKNPTAFYLCASSPWTDNYGYTFGSGTRLTVV.